A selection of T cell receptor beta chains follows, all from one sample in a study of blood T cell repertoires in COVID-19. Assay used: immunoSEQ multiplex PCR; TCRdb lists only in-frame clones, some missing. This sample yields around 130,000 clones, of which approximately 85% are seen a single time; 3.5% to 5% belongs to the top ten. The sequenced sample consisted of peripheral blood. These receptors were collected from a human donor in a cohort sampled during active COVID-19. CDR3s include the opening cysteine and the closing phenylalanine or tryptophan. The order of the fields is CDR3 protein, D gene, J gene, V gene. A D gene is named only where the DNA matches it firmly.

CDR3: CASSLSQRNGYTF; D: -; J: TRBJ1-2; V: TRBV5-1
CDR3: CASSMVGRAGGVNGYTF; D: -; J: TRBJ1-2; V: TRBV19
CDR3: CASKKAGVIAEAFF; D: -; J: TRBJ1-1; V: TRBV6-5
CDR3: CASSPSQGFSGANVLTF; D: -; J: TRBJ2-6; V: TRBV28
CDR3: CASSKLLLQGVSRGYTF; D: -; J: TRBJ1-2; V: TRBV21-1
CDR3: CASTNRGDQFF; D: TRBD1; J: TRBJ2-1; V: TRBV6-5
CDR3: CASSDSLAGRRFF; D: TRBD2; J: TRBJ2-1; V: TRBV6-4
CDR3: CATRGTGKVGQYF; D: TRBD1; J: TRBJ2-7; V: TRBV24-1
CDR3: CATSAGGMNTEAFF; D: TRBD1; J: TRBJ1-1; V: TRBV24-1
CDR3: CASSGTVNQPQHF; D: TRBD1; J: TRBJ1-5; V: TRBV7-2
CDR3: CASSDRDSHTDTQYF; D: TRBD1; J: TRBJ2-3; V: TRBV6-2/TRBV6-3
CDR3: CASSLGRGVTEAFF; D: -; J: TRBJ1-1; V: TRBV7-2
CDR3: CAWGSAGALYGYTF; D: -; J: TRBJ1-2; V: TRBV30
CDR3: CASSLSPTGGQAFTF; D: TRBD1; J: TRBJ1-1; V: TRBV7-2
CDR3: CASGGTGGTDTQYF; D: TRBD1; J: TRBJ2-3; V: TRBV19
CDR3: CASSVGGQSYGYTF; D: TRBD1; J: TRBJ1-2; V: TRBV9
CDR3: CASGDRDAYEQYF; D: TRBD1; J: TRBJ2-7; V: TRBV27
CDR3: CASPLYNEQFF; D: -; J: TRBJ2-1; V: TRBV6-5
CDR3: CAWSVQAGRETQYF; D: -; J: TRBJ2-5; V: TRBV30
CDR3: CASSLELAGGHTQYF; D: TRBD2; J: TRBJ2-3; V: TRBV5-8
CDR3: CASSLSSPHYNEQFF; D: -; J: TRBJ2-1; V: TRBV27
CDR3: CASSSTGTHEKLFF; D: TRBD1; J: TRBJ1-4; V: TRBV7-8
CDR3: CASSESSVGTDTQYF; D: -; J: TRBJ2-3; V: TRBV25-1
CDR3: CSAARETQYF; D: -; J: TRBJ2-5; V: TRBV20-1
CDR3: CASSMGLAGGLFTYNEQFF; D: TRBD2; J: TRBJ2-1; V: TRBV27
CDR3: CASSQISRGLEGYTF; D: TRBD1; J: TRBJ1-2; V: TRBV3-1/TRBV3-2
CDR3: CAISDRGSSYEQYF; D: -; J: TRBJ2-7; V: TRBV10-3
CDR3: CASSLGTGGRGFF; D: TRBD1; J: TRBJ2-1; V: TRBV7-2
CDR3: CASSLQGNTYEQYF; D: -; J: TRBJ2-7; V: TRBV5-5
CDR3: CASIPNYGYTF; D: -; J: TRBJ1-2; V: TRBV7-7
CDR3: CASSLRQGHFYNEQFF; D: -; J: TRBJ2-1; V: TRBV11-2
CDR3: CASSTEGLAGGEQYF; D: TRBD2; J: TRBJ2-7; V: TRBV11-2
CDR3: CASSETGDTRFYEQYF; D: TRBD1; J: TRBJ2-7; V: TRBV5-5
CDR3: CASSVGTGGTDTQYF; D: TRBD1; J: TRBJ2-3; V: TRBV9
CDR3: CASRTVGQGVGQPQHF; D: -; J: TRBJ1-5; V: TRBV19
CDR3: CASSQLRHYRCCRSYEQYF; D: -; J: TRBJ2-7; V: TRBV23-1
CDR3: CASSFGGTTGELFF; D: -; J: TRBJ2-2; V: TRBV11-3
CDR3: CASSFSEGETQYF; D: -; J: TRBJ2-5; V: TRBV5-4
CDR3: CASSLVVQGAGRDTEAFF; D: TRBD1; J: TRBJ1-1; V: TRBV7-6
CDR3: CASSLAGGVTEAFF; D: -; J: TRBJ1-1; V: TRBV5-1
CDR3: CASARLQGTGELFF; D: -; J: TRBJ2-2; V: TRBV11-3
CDR3: CASSLSVRGNYGYTF; D: -; J: TRBJ1-2; V: TRBV28
CDR3: CAWSVEDWDTQYF; D: -; J: TRBJ2-3; V: TRBV30
CDR3: CASSLVWVGVLDSPLHF; D: -; J: TRBJ1-6; V: TRBV5-5
CDR3: CASSHETPLAGSPDTQYF; D: TRBD2; J: TRBJ2-3; V: TRBV4-3
CDR3: CASRQRGLGANVLTF; D: -; J: TRBJ2-6; V: TRBV11-1
CDR3: CASSLSTGEVEKLFF; D: TRBD1; J: TRBJ1-4; V: TRBV5-4
CDR3: CASSLGLRGDNTQYF; D: -; J: TRBJ2-3; V: TRBV5-6
CDR3: CASSLSSGWDEQYF; D: -; J: TRBJ2-7; V: TRBV27
CDR3: CASRLIDDSYNEQFF; D: -; J: TRBJ2-1; V: TRBV6-6
CDR3: CASSSTSLRTEAFF; D: -; J: TRBJ1-1; V: TRBV5-1
CDR3: CASSSPLHNEQFF; D: -; J: TRBJ2-1; V: TRBV7-9
CDR3: CASRQDNYGYTF; D: -; J: TRBJ1-2; V: TRBV7-2
CDR3: CASSVGQGGGNTGELFF; D: -; J: TRBJ2-2; V: TRBV9
CDR3: CASSLDLGAISYNEQFF; D: -; J: TRBJ2-1; V: TRBV7-8
CDR3: CSVQTGVNTEAFF; D: -; J: TRBJ1-1; V: TRBV29-1
CDR3: CASRGEGAGELFF; D: -; J: TRBJ2-2; V: TRBV6-4
CDR3: CASTPRTGKITEAFF; D: TRBD1; J: TRBJ1-1; V: TRBV19
CDR3: CASSWAGEPYNSPLHF; D: -; J: TRBJ1-6; V: TRBV28